The 20 T cell receptor beta chains in this list originate from one sample, sequenced in a study of T-cell memory formation after mild COVID-19. TCRdb re-derived calls from the 5' RACE reads in MiXCR, one entry per CDR3 protein. This repertoire shows 350,000 to 550,000 distinct CDR3 sequences, roughly 17% found once; its top ten account for 20% to 25%. Specimen: PBMCs or a T cell subset sorted from them (not recorded which). Every receptor here comes from a man younger than 35 who had mild COVID-19 (a few samples of this study predate the infection). Cell type and time point are not known.

V usage is TRBV7-3 and J usage is TRBJ2-7; D remains ambiguous. In germline, CDR1 is SGHTA, CDR2 FQGTGA. The CDR3 is made up of 13 amino acids. Deletions cut 1 base from V and 7 bases from J, with 11 bases between. The CDR3 is CASSLSPGGEQYF. The CDR3 region has the DNA TGTGCCAGCAGCTTAAGTCCGGGTGGGGAGCAGTACTTC.

The V gene is TRBV6-4, the J gene TRBJ2-1, with 8 nucleotides matching TRBD2. This CDR3 has 15 residues. V trimming: 4 bases; J trimming: 6 bases; junction bases outside the gene matches: 8. Looked up from germline, CDR1 is MRHNA and CDR2 is SNTAGT. The CDR3 spells CASSGQRGLCNEQFF. The DNA of the CDR3 is TGTGCCAGCAGTGGTCAGCGGGGGTTGTGCAATGAGCAGTTCTTC.

The CDR3 loop is CSAGPGGSFRPQHF. CDR3 in DNA: TGCAGTGCGGGACCGGGAGGCTCGTTTCGGCCCCAGCATTTT. This chain joins TRBV20-1 and TRBJ1-5; D may be TRBD1 (5 bases). CDR3 length equals 14 residues. Deletions cut 6 bases from V and 9 bases from J, with 21 bases between. The V gene's germline CDR1 is DFQATT and CDR2 SNEGSKA (reference sequence).

This clonotype was picked up a small number of times. The chain combines TRBV2 with TRBJ1-2, with 7 bases aligning to TRBD1. Trimming removed 4 bases from V and 3 bases from J; junction bases left unmatched: 5. The CDR3 length is 14 residues. CDR1 and CDR2 from the germline V gene are SNHLY and FYNNEI. CDR3 nucleotide sequence: TGTGCCAGCAGTGCCATACAGGGGTACTATGGCTACACCTTC. It translates to CASSAIQGYYGYTF.

The chain couples TRBV4-2 to TRBJ1-4, with TRBD1 as a possible D gene (5 bases). Germline lookup yields CDR1 LGHNA and CDR2 YNFKEQ. CDR3 length equals 12 residues. V lost 6 bases, J lost 12 bases, and 14 bases lay in between. CDR3 sequence: CASRGWGEELFF. In DNA form, the CDR3 reads TGTGCCAGCAGAGGTTGGGGGGAGGAACTGTTTTTT.

This clonotype was counted only a few times. V gene TRBV20-1 combines with J gene TRBJ2-7; D is possibly TRBD1 (6 bases). The CDR3 is made up of 13 amino acids. Germline V lookup: CDR1 DFQATT, CDR2 SNEGSKA (reference sequence). V was shortened by 2 bases and J by 4 bases, with 12 bases between the two germline ends. CDR3 loop: CSARRDIIYEQYV. The CDR3 coding sequence is TGCAGTGCTAGAAGGGACATCATATACGAGCAGTACGTC.

V is TRBV7-2 and J is TRBJ2-1; 12 nucleotides align to TRBD2. This CDR3 comprises 18 residues. Germline trimming cut 0 bases from V and 13 bases from J; bases unmatched to any gene: 16. Germline V gene sequence: CDR1 SGHTA, CDR2 FQGNSA. Here the CDR3 DNA reads TGTGCCAGCAGCTTAGCGCGGGAACCGGGACTAGCGGGCGCCGGACAGTTCTTC. Protein sequence: CASSLAREPGLAGAGQFF.

The table lists this clonotype with a few counts. The chain couples TRBV6-2 or TRBV6-3 to TRBJ2-3; maybe TRBD2 (7 bases). The V gene lost 4 bases and the J gene lost 3 bases, with 14 bases spanning the gap. The CDR3 consists of 15 residues. Germline loops: CDR1 MNHEY, CDR2 SVGEGT. In DNA, the CDR3 is TGTGCCAGCAGTTTGGGGGGGCGAGTAACAGATACGCAGTATTTT. This sequence encodes CASSLGGRVTDTQYF.

The chain has TRBV4-3 and TRBJ2-5; D uncertain. Germline CDR1 LGHNA, CDR2 YSLEER. Trimming took 0 bases from V and 5 from J, leaving 7 bases between them. The CDR3 runs to 13 residues. CDR3 in amino acids: CASSQEPQETQYF. Written as DNA, the CDR3 is TGCGCCAGCAGCCAAGAGCCCCAGGAGACCCAGTACTTC.

A few counts support this clonotype. CDR3 nucleotide sequence: TGTGCCAGCAGTGGACTCCCTAGCGGGGGAAGCAATGAGCAGTTCTTC. Its translation is CASSGLPSGGSNEQFF. This chain uses TRBV25-1 with TRBJ2-1, with TRBD2 matching over 10 bases. Germline values: CDR1 MGHDK, CDR2 SYGVNS. The CDR3 loop spans 16 amino acids. V shed 4 bases, J shed 6 bases, and the junction held 9 bases outside the gene matches.

The gene calls are TRBV24-1 and TRBJ1-2; D gene ambiguous. This CDR3 has 13 amino acids. V was pared by 1 base and J by 8 bases, with 10 bases between. Per the germline V gene, CDR1 is KGHDR and CDR2 is SFDVKD. The CDR3 loop reads CATSDFPGRGYTF. For the CDR3, the DNA is TGTGCCACCAGTGATTTTCCAGGACGCGGCTACACCTTC.

This clonotype was counted at least ten times. The chain has TRBV4-2 and TRBJ1-6; 10 bases fit TRBD1. This CDR3 spans 17 amino acids. In germline, CDR1 is LGHNA, CDR2 YNFKEQ. The J segment lost 6 bases and the V segment lost 4 bases, leaving 9 bases of the junction unmatched. In DNA form, the CDR3 reads TGTGCCAGCAGCCCGCCGGGACAGGGGTGGGGTAATTCACCCCTCCACTTT. This gives the protein CASSPPGQGWGNSPLHF.

The chain carries TRBV15 and TRBJ1-4; 9 nucleotides match TRBD1. Unmatched junction bases numbered 5, after V lost 3 bases and J lost 6 bases. This CDR3 is 15 amino acids long. Germline loops: CDR1 LNHNV, CDR2 YYDKDF (reference sequence). The CDR3 here is CATSSSDRGYEKLFF. The CDR3 DNA follows: TGTGCCACCAGCAGCTCGGACAGGGGTTATGAAAAACTGTTTTTT.

The chain joins TRBV29-1 to TRBJ2-5; TRBD1 is a possible D gene (6 bases). V lost 6 bases and J lost 5, with 19 bases in between. CDR3 length: 14 amino acids. Per germline, CDR1 SQVTM and CDR2 ANQGSEA. Written as DNA, the CDR3 is TGCAGCGTGGGGGCGGTGGGGGCCGGGGAGACCCAGTACTTC. Amino acid sequence: CSVGAVGAGETQYF. The full variable domain, with the rest looked up from reference TRBV29-1 and TRBJ2-5, is SAVISQKPSRDICQRGTSLTIQCQVDSQVTMMFWYRQQPGQSLTLIATANQGSEATYESGFVIDKFPISRPNLTFSTLTVSNMSPEDSSIYLCSVGAVGAGETQYFGPGTRLLVL.

The genes are TRBV12-3 or TRBV12-4 and TRBJ2-7; D might be TRBD2 (7 bases). The CDR3 totals 13 residues. V was pared by 4 bases and J by 6 bases, with 13 bases between. CDR3 sequence (DNA): TGTGCCAGCAGTTCCTCGGGGGGCGGCGAGCAGTACGTC. Amino acids: CASSSSGGGEQYV.

In this sample, this clonotype turned up a few times. The genes are TRBV7-2 and TRBJ2-4; 8 nucleotides align to TRBD2. Germline assignment: CDR1 SGHTA and CDR2 FQGNSA. CDR3 size: 15 residues. J was trimmed by 7 bases and V by 4 bases; bases with no gene match: 9. The CDR3 is CASSSTGGPGNIQYF. The CDR3 DNA reads as TGTGCCAGCAGCTCCACGGGGGGGCCGGGTAACATTCAGTACTTC.

The chain uses TRBV6-6 and TRBJ2-2, with D possibly TRBD2 on 7 matching bases. V was cut by 5 bases and J by 3 bases, with 16 bases left in between. Per germline, CDR1 MNHNY and CDR2 SVGAGI (reference sequence). The CDR3 consists of 16 residues. The CDR3 sequence is CASSVPRGADTGELFF. The CDR3 DNA reads TGTGCCAGCAGTGTCCCTCGGGGGGCGGACACCGGGGAGCTGTTTTTT.

The genes are TRBV4-1 and TRBJ2-7; D might be TRBD1 (5 bases). Trimming pared 1 base from V and 3 bases from J, leaving 13 bases between. Germline CDR1 reads MGHRA; CDR2 reads YSYEKL. CDR3 length: 15 residues. The CDR3 DNA is TGCGCCAGCAGCCAAGCGAATAGGGGTTTCTACGAGCAGTACTTC. Amino acid sequence: CASSQANRGFYEQYF.

The chain links TRBV5-1 to TRBJ1-1; D remains ambiguous. CDR1 is SGHRS and CDR2 is YFSETQ in the germline V gene. Trimming shortened V by 2 bases and J by 1 base, and 6 bases separated the two germline ends. The CDR3 sequence is 13 residues long. This CDR3 is CASSFPENTEAFF. DNA for the CDR3: TGCGCCAGCAGCTTTCCTGAGAACACTGAAGCTTTCTTT.

The gene calls are TRBV27 and TRBJ1-5, with a weak D call TRBD1 (5 bases). V was clipped by 6 bases and J by 0 bases, with 12 bases between them. The CDR3 consists of 15 residues. Looked up from germline, CDR1 is MNHEY and CDR2 is SMNVEV (reference sequence). The CDR3 is CASSHRTPSNQPQHF. DNA of the CDR3: TGTGCCAGCAGCCACCGGACACCTAGCAATCAGCCCCAGCATTTT.